The entry below describes one TCR beta chain. This table comes from immunoSEQ multiplex PCR, and its TCRdb copy is limited to in-frame clones, with some not included. The data contain approximately 98,000 clones, roughly 90% of them seen just once; the ten biggest clones take up 3.1%. This entry comes from a study of T cell responses to AZD1222 COVID-19 vaccine. V trimming: 3 bases; J trimming: 6 bases; junction bases outside the gene matches: 9. The germline CDR1 and CDR2 sequences are DFQATT and SNEGSKA (reference sequence). This CDR3 contains 15 residues. The sample in question was peripheral blood, obtained on day 0 of MenACWY control vaccination. V is TRBV20-1 and J is TRBJ2-1, with 9 bases fitting TRBD1. The clonotype originates from an adult in good health. The CDR3 nucleotides are TGCAGTGCTAGTGCACAACCGGGACAGGGCAATGAGCAGTTCTTC. It translates to CSASAQPGQGNEQFF.